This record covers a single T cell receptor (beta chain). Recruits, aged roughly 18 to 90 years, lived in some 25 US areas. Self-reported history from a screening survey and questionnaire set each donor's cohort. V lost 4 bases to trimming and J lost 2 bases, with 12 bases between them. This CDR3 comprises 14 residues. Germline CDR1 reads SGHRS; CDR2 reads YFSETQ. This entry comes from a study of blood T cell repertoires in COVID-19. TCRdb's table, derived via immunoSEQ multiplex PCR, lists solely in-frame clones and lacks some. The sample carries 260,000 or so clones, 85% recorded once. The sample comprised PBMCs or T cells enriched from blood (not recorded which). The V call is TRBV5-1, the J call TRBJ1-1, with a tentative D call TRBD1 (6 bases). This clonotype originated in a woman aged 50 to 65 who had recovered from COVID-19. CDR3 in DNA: TGCGCCAGCAGCCCAGGGGATTTCAACACTGAAGCTTTCTTT. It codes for CASSPGDFNTEAFF.